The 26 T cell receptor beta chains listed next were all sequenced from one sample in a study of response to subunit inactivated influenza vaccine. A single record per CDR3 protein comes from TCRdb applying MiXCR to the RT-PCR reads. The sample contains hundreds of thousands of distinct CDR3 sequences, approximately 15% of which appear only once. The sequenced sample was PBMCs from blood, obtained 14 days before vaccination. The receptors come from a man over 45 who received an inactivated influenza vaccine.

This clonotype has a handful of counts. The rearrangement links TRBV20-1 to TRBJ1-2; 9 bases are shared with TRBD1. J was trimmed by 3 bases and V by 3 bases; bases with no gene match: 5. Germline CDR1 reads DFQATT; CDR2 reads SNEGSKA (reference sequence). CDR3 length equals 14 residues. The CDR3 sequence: CSARRTGADYGYTF. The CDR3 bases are TGCAGTGCTAGGAGGACAGGGGCAGACTATGGCTACACCTTC.

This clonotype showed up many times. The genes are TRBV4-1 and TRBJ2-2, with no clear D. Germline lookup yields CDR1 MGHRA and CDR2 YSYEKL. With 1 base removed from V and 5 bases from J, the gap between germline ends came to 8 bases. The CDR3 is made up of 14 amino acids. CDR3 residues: CASSQAVWTGELFF. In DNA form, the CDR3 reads TGCGCCAGCAGCCAAGCGGTCTGGACCGGGGAGCTGTTTTTT.

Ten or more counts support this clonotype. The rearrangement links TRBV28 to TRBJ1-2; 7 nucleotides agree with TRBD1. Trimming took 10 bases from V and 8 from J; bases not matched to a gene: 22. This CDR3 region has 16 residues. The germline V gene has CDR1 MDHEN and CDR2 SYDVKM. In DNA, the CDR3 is TGTGCCATACCGGGAGAGGGGGCCTCGGAAGGAGGCGGCTACACCTTC. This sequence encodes CAIPGEGASEGGGYTF.

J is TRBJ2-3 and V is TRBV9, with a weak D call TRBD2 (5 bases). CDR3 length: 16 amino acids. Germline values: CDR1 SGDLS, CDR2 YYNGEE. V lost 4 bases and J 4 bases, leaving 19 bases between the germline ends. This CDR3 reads CASSPPVGGWADTQYF. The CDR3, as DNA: TGTGCCAGCAGCCCCCCAGTTGGAGGTTGGGCAGATACGCAGTATTTT.

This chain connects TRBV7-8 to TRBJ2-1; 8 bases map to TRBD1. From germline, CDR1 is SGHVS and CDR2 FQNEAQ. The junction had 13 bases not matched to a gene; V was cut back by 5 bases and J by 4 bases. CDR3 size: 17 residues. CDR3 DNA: TGTGCCAGCAGCCCGCCAGTTTGGACAGGGATTTACAATGAGCAGTTCTTC. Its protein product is CASSPPVWTGIYNEQFF.

CDR3 loop: CSAKGFWAEAFF. The CDR3 DNA reads as TGCAGTGCAAAAGGGTTTTGGGCTGAAGCTTTCTTT. The chain joins TRBV20-1 to TRBJ1-1, with D hard to call. Trimming left V 6 bases short and J 6 bases short, with 14 bases between. The CDR3 is made up of 12 amino acids. Germline lookup yields CDR1 DFQATT and CDR2 SNEGSKA (reference sequence).

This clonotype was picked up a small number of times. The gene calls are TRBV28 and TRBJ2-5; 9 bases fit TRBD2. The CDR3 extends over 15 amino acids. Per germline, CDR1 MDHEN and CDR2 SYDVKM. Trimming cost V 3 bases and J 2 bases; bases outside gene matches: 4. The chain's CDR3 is CASSFSGRLQETQYF. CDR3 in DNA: TGTGCCAGCAGTTTCAGCGGGAGGTTACAAGAGACCCAGTACTTC.

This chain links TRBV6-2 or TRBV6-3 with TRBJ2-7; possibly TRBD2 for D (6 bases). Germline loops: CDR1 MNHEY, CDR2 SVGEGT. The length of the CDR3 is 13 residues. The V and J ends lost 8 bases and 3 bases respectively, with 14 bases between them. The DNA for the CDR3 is TGTGCCAGCGGTAAGACTAGTCTCTACGAGCAGTACTTC. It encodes CASGKTSLYEQYF.

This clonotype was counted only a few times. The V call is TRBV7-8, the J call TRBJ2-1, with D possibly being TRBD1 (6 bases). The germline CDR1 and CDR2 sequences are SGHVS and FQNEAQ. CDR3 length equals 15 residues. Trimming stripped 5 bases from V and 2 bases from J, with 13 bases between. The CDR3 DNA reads TGTGCCAGCAGCCCCAGGGGCGCGGCCTACAATGAGCAGTTCTTC. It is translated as CASSPRGAAYNEQFF.

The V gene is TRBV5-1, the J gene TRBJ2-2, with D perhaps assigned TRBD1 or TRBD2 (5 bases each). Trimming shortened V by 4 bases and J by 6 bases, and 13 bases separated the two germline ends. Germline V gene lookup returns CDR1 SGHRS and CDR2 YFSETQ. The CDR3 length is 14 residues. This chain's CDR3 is CASSGTGRAGELFF. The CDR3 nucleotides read TGCGCCAGCAGCGGGACCGGGCGCGCCGGGGAGCTGTTTTTT.

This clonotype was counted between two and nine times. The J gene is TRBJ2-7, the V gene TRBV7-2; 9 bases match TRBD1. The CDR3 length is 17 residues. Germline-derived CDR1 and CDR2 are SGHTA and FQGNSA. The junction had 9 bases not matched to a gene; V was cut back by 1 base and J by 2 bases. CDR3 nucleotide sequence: TGTGCCAGCAGCTTAGGACAGGGGGGGTCGGTTACCTACGAGCAGTACTTC. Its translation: CASSLGQGGSVTYEQYF. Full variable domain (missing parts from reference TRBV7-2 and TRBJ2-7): GAGVSQSPSNKVTEKGKDVELRCDPISGHTALYWYRQSLGQGLEFLIYFQGNSAPDKSGLPSDRFSAERTGGSVSTLTIQRTQQEDSAVYLCASSLGQGGSVTYEQYFGPGTRLTVT.

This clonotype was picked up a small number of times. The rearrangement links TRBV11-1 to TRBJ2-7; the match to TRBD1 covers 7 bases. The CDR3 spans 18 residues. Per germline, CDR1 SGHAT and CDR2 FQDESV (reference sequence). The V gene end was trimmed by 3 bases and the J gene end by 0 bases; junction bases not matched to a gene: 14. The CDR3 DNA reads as TGTGCCAGCAGCTTCGTACAGGGGACAACCTCCAGCTCCTACGAGCAGTACTTC. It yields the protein CASSFVQGTTSSSYEQYF.

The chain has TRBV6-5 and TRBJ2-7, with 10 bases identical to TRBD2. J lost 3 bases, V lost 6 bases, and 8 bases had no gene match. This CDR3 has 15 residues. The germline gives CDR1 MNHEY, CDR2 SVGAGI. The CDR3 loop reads CASSHSSGSGYEQYF. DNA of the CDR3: TGTGCCAGCAGCCACTCTAGCGGGAGTGGCTACGAGCAGTACTTC.

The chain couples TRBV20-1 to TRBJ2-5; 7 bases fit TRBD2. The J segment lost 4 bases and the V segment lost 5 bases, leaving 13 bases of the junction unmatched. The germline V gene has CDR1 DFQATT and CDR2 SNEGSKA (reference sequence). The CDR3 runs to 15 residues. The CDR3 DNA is TGCAGTGCTCGATCCCCCGGGACTAAGAGAGAGACCCAGTACTTC. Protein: CSARSPGTKRETQYF.

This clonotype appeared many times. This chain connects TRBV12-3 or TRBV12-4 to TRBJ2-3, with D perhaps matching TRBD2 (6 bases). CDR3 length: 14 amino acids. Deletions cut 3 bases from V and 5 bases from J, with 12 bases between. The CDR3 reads CASSFWGVGDTQYF. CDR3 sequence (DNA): TGTGCCAGCAGTTTTTGGGGGGTGGGAGATACGCAGTATTTT.

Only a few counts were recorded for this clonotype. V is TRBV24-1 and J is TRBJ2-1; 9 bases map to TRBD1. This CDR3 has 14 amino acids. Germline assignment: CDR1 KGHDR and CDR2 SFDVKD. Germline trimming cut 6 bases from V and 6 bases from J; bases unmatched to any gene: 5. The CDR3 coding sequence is TGTGCCACCAGTTTGGGACAGGGACCCAATGAGCAGTTCTTC. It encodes CATSLGQGPNEQFF.

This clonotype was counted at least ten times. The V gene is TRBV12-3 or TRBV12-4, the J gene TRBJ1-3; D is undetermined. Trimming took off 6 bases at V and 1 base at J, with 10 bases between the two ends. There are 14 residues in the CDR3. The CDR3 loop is CASRTGTSGNTIYF. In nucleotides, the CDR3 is TGTGCCAGCAGGACGGGAACATCTGGAAACACCATATATTTT.

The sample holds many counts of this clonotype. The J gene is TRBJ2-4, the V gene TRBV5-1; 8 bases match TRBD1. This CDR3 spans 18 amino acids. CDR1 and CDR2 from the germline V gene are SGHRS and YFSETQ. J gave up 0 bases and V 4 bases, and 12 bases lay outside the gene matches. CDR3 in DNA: TGCGCCAGCAGCCAAACAGGGGGTGCCCTCTTAGCCAAAAACATTCAGTACTTC. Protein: CASSQTGGALLAKNIQYF.

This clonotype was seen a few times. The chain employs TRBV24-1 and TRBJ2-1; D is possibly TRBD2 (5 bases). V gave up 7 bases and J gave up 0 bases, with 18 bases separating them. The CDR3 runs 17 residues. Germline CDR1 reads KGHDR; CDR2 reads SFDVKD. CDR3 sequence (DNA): TGTGCCACCAGCCCCCCCGCGGGCGAGTACTCCTACAATGAGCAGTTCTTC. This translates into CATSPPAGEYSYNEQFF.

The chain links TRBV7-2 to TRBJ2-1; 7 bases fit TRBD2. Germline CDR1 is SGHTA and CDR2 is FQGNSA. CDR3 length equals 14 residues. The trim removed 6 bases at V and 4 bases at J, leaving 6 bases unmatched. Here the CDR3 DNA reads TGTGCCAGCAGGTTGGGAGGGGATTACAATGAGCAGTTCTTC. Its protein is CASRLGGDYNEQFF.

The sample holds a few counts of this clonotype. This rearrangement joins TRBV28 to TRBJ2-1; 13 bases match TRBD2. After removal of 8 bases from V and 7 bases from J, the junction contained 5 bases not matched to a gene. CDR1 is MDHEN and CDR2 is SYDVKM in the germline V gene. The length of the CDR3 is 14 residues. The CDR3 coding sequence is TGTGCCAGCCAGGGACTAGCGGGGTATAATGAGCAGTTCTTC. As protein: CASQGLAGYNEQFF.

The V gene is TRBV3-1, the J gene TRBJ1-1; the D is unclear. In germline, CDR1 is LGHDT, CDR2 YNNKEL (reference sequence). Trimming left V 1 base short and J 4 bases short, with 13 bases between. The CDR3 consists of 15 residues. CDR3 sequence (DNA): TGTGCCAGCAGCCAAGTTCTCACCGCGGGCACTGAAGCTTTCTTT. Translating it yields CASSQVLTAGTEAFF.

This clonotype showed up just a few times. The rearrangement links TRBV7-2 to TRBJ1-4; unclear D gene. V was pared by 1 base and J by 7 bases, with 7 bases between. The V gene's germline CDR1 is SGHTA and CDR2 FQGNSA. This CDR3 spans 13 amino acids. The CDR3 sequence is CASSLGAVEKLFF. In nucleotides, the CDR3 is TGTGCCAGCAGCTTAGGGGCGGTTGAAAAACTGTTTTTT.

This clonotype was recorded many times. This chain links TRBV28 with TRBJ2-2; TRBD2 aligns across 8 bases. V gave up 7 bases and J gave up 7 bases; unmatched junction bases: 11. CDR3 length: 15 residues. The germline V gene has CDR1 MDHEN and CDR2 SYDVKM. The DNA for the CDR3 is TGTGCCAGCACCCGGACTAGCTACAAGGGCGGGGAGCTGTTTTTT. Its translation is CASTRTSYKGGELFF.

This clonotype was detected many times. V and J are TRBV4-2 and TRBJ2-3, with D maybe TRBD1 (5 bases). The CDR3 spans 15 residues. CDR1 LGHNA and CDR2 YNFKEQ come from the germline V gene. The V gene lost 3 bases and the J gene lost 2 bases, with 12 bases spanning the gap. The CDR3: CASSQTQESTDTQYF. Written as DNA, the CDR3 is TGTGCCAGCAGCCAGACACAGGAGTCCACAGATACGCAGTATTTT.

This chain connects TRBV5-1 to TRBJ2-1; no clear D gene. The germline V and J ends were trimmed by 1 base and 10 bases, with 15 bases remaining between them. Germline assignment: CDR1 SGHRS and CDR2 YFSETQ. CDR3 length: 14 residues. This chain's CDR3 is CASSLSIARSEQFF. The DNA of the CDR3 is TGCGCCAGCAGCTTGTCTATTGCCCGGAGCGAGCAGTTCTTC. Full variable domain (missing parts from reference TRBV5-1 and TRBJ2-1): KAGVTQTPRYLIKTRGQQVTLSCSPISGHRSVSWYQQTPGQGLQFLFEYFSETQRNKGNFPGRFSGRQFSNSRSEMNVSTLELGDSALYLCASSLSIARSEQFFGPGTRLTVL.